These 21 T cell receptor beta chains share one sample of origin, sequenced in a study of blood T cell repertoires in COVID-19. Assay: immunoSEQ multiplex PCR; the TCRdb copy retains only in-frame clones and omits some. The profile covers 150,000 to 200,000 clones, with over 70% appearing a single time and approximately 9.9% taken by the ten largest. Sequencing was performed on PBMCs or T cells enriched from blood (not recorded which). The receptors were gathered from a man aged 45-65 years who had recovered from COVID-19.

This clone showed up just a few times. The CDR3 region is CASSPGRPRGRAGELFF. In nucleotides, the CDR3 is TGTGCCTCCTCCCCGGGGCGCCCGCGGGGTAGGGCCGGGGAGCTGTTTTTT. This chain joins TRBV19 and TRBJ2-2; the D gene is possibly TRBD2 (6 bases). The CDR3 has 17 residues. Germline V gene sequence: CDR1 LNHDA, CDR2 SQIVND (reference sequence). V was shortened by 11 bases and J by 6 bases, with 28 bases between the two germline ends.

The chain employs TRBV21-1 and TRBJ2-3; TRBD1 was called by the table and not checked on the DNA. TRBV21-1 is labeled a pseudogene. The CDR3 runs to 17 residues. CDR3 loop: CASSTLTKDRPSDTQYF. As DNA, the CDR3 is TGTGCCAGCAGCACTCTGACGAAGGACAGGCCGTCGGATACGCAGTATTTT.

CDR3 protein: CASSPREGGNQPQHF. CDR3 nucleotide sequence: TGTGCCAGCAGCCCCCGAGAGGGGGGCAATCAGCCCCAGCATTTT. The chain has TRBV9 and TRBJ1-5; tentatively, D is TRBD1 (6 bases). Trimming removed 4 bases at V and 2 bases at J, with 13 bases between. This CDR3 spans 15 amino acids. Germline-derived CDR1 and CDR2 are SGDLS and YYNGEE.

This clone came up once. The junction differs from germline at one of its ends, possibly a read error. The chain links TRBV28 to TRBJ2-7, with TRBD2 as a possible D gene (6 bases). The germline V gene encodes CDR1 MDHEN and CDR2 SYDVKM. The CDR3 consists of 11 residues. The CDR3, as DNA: TGTGCCAGCAGTGGAGGGGCGAATCCACACTTC. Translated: CASSGGANPHF.

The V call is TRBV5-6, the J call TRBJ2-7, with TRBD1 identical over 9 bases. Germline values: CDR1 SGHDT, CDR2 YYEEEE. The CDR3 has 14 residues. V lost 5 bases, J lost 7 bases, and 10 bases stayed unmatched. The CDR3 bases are TGTGCCAGCAGATCCCTAGGGACAGGGAATGAGCAGTACTTC. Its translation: CASRSLGTGNEQYF.

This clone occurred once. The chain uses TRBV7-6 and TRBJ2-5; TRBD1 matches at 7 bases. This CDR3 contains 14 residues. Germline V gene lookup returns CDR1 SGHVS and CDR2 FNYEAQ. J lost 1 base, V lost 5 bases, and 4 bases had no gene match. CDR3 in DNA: TGTGCCAGCAGCCCTAGGGACAGCCAAGAGACCCAGTACTTC. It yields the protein CASSPRDSQETQYF.

The CDR3 protein is CASSFPGAANYGYTF. As DNA, the CDR3 is TGTGCCAGCAGTTTCCCAGGTGCAGCTAACTATGGCTACACCTTC. This chain connects TRBV28 to TRBJ1-2; the D is unclear. Germline V CDR1 and CDR2: MDHEN, SYDVKM. The V and J ends lost 3 bases and 0 bases respectively, with 11 bases between them. CDR3 length equals 15 residues.

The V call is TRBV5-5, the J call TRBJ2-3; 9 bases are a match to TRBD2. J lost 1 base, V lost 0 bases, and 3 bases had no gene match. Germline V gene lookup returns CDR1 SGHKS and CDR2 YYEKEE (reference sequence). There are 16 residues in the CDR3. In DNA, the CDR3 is TGTGCCAGCAGCTTGGTGGTAGCGGGGGGCACAGATACGCAGTATTTT. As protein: CASSLVVAGGTDTQYF.

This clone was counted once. Written as DNA, the CDR3 is TGCGCCAGCAGCTTCGGACAGGGTCTCCCCTCGGTCCACTTT. This gives the protein CASSFGQGLPSVHF. The chain combines TRBV5-1 with TRBJ1-6; 8 bases fit TRBD1. CDR3 length equals 14 residues. V shed 2 bases and J 17 bases; nucleotides not matched to a gene: 12. Per the germline V gene, CDR1 is SGHRS and CDR2 is YFSETQ.

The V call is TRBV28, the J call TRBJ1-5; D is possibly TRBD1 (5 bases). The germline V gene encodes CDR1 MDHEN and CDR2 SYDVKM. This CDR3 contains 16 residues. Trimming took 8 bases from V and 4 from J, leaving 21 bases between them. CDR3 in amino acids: CASDPNRSLSNQPQHF. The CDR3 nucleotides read TGTGCCAGCGACCCTAACAGGTCCCTTAGTAATCAGCCCCAGCATTTT.

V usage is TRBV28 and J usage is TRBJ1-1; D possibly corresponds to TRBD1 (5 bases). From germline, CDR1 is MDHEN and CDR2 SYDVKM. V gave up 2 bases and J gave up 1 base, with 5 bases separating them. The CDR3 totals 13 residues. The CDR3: CASSLGANTEAFF. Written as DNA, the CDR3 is TGTGCCAGCAGTTTAGGGGCGAACACTGAAGCTTTCTTT. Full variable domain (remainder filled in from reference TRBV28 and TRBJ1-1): DVKVTQSSRYLVKRTGEKVFLECVQDMDHENMFWYRQDPGLGLRLIYFSYDVKMKEKGDIPEGYSVSREKKERFSLILESASTNQTSMYLCASSLGANTEAFFGQGTRLTVV.

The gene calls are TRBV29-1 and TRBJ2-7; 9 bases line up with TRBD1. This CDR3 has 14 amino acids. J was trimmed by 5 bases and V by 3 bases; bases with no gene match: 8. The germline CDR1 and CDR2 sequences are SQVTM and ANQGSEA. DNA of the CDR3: TGCAGCGTTGACCTCGCGGACAGGGGCCACGAGCAGTACTTC. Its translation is CSVDLADRGHEQYF.

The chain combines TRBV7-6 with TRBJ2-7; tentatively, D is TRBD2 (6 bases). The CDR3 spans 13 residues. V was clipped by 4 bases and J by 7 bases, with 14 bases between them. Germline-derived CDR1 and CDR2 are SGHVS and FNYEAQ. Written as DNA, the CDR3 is TGTGCCAGCAGCTCAACTTGGGCGGGGGAGCAGTACTTC. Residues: CASSSTWAGEQYF.

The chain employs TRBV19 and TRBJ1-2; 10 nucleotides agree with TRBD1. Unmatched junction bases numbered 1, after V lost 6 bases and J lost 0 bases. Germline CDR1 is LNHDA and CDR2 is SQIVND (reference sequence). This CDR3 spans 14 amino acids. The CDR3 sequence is CASRGQGSNYGYTF. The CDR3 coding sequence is TGTGCCAGTAGGGGACAGGGGTCTAACTATGGCTACACCTTC.

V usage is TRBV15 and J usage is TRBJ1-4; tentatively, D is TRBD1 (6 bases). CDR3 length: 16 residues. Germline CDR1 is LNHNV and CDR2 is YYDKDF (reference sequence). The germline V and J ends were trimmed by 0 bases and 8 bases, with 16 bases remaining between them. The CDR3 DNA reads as TGTGCCACCAGCAGAGATTACAACCCAACAGGGGAAAAACTGTTTTTT. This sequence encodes CATSRDYNPTGEKLFF.

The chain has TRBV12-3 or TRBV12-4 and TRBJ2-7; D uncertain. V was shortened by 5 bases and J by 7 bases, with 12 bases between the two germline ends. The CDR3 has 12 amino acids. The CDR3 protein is CASSIFGQEQYF. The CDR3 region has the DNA TGTGCCAGCAGTATATTTGGTCAGGAGCAGTACTTC.

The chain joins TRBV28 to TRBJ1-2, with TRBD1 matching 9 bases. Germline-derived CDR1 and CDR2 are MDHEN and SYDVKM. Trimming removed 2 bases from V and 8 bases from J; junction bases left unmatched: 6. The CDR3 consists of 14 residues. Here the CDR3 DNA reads TGTGCCAGCAGTTTAACAGGGGGCGCAGAGGGCTACACCTTC. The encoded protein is CASSLTGGAEGYTF.

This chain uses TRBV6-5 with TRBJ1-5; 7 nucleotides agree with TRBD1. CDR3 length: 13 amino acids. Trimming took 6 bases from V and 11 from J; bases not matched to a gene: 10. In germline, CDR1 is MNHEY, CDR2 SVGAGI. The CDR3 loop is CASRPRDSSSQHF. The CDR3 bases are TGTGCCAGCAGACCCCGGGACAGTTCGTCCCAGCATTTT.

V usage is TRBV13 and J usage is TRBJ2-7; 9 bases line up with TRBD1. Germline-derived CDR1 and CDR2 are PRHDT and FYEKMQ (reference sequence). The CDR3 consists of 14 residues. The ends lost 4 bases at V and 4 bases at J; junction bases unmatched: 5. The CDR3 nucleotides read TGTGCCAGCAGCTCGGGACAGGGAATATACGAGCAGTACTTC. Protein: CASSSGQGIYEQYF.

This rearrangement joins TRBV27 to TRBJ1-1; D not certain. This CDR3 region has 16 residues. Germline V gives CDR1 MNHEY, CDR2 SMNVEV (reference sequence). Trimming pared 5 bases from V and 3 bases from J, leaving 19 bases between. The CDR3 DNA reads TGTGCCAGCAGTCCTCGCGAGGCCTTACGGTACACTGAAGCTTTCTTT. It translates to CASSPREALRYTEAFF.

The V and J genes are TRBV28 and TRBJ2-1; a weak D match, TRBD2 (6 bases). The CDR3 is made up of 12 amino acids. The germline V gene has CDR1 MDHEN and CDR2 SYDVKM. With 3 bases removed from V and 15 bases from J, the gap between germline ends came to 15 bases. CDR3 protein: CASSFMVGRGFF. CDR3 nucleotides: TGTGCCAGCAGTTTCATGGTGGGGCGGGGGTTCTTC.